Presented here are 27 T cell receptor beta chains from one specimen sequenced in a study of cytotoxic CD8 clonotypes in ibrutinib-treated CLL. The table came from immunoSEQ multiplex PCR; TCRdb's copy has only in-frame clones and leaves some out. The table records about 200,000 clones, 70% of them present only once. Sequenced material: PBMCs, taken after 12 months of ibrutinib treatment. The receptors were sampled from a human donor with chronic lymphocytic leukemia.

V usage is TRBV28 and J usage is TRBJ2-5, with TRBD1 identical over 12 bases. The junction had 11 bases not matched to a gene; V was cut back by 4 bases and J by 5 bases. In germline, CDR1 is MDHEN, CDR2 SYDVKM. The CDR3 consists of 17 residues. CDR3 in DNA: TGTGCCAGCAGTTCTCTTCAGGGGACAGGGGGCCTTGAGACCCAGTACTTC. Amino acids: CASSSLQGTGGLETQYF.

This chain connects TRBV6-1 to TRBJ2-7; D remains ambiguous. Per the germline V gene, CDR1 is MNHNS and CDR2 is SASEGT. Trimming pared 6 bases from V and 2 bases from J, leaving 14 bases between. This CDR3 contains 14 residues. CDR3 nucleotides: TGTGCCAGCAGAGTCGATGGTGGAGCCTACGAGCAGTACTTC. Translating gives CASRVDGGAYEQYF.

The CDR3: CASSALNGGNGYTF. The CDR3 coding sequence is TGTGCCAGCAGTGCTCTGAATGGCGGGAATGGCTACACCTTC. The gene calls are TRBV2 and TRBJ1-2, with D unclear. Between the trimmed V and J ends, which lost 4 bases and 6 bases, there was a span of 15 bases. Germline V gene data show CDR1 as SNHLY and CDR2 as FYNNEI. This CDR3 is built from 14 residues.

V gene TRBV7-6 combines with J gene TRBJ2-2; 8 bases are a match to TRBD2. V dropped 5 bases and J dropped 9; count of bases not matched to a gene: 8. Germline assignment: CDR1 SGHVS and CDR2 FNYEAQ. The CDR3 consists of 14 residues. CDR3 in amino acids: CASSPGLATRELFF. Written as DNA, the CDR3 is TGTGCCAGCAGCCCTGGACTAGCCACGAGGGAGCTGTTTTTT.

The chain has TRBV6-5 and TRBJ2-1; D is possibly TRBD1 (6 bases). The CDR3 sequence is 15 residues long. The germline V gene has CDR1 MNHEY and CDR2 SVGAGI. Trimming shortened V by 6 bases and J by 10 bases, and 22 bases separated the two germline ends. The CDR3 DNA sequence: TGTGCCAGCAGACCCTCTGAGGGGGACGGCGTCGAGCAGTTCTTC. Residues: CASRPSEGDGVEQFF.

This chain links TRBV19 with TRBJ2-7; 7 positions match TRBD2. Germline V CDR1 and CDR2: LNHDA, SQIVND (reference sequence). With V trimmed by 4 bases and J by 2 bases, 14 bases remained unmatched. This CDR3 contains 17 residues. The CDR3 DNA reads TGTGCCAGTAGTAGAGAACCCGGGACTACGAAGCCCTACGAGCAGTACTTC. It translates to CASSREPGTTKPYEQYF.

A word on this clone: One end of the junction varies from germline; a read error may be responsible. The chain recombines TRBV5-6 with TRBJ2-7; no clear D gene. Per germline, CDR1 SGHDT and CDR2 YYEEEE. There are 10 residues in the CDR3. This CDR3 is CASSSTEQYF. The CDR3 nucleotides are TGTGCAAGCAGCTCGACCGAGCAGTACTTC.

This clone was counted a single time. The chain uses TRBV2 and TRBJ1-4; 7 bases map to TRBD1. The CDR3 runs 14 residues. Germline CDR1 reads SNHLY; CDR2 reads FYNNEI. With 6 bases clipped from V and 12 bases from J, the junction kept 13 bases outside the gene matches. CDR3 protein: CASRGNRPQGELFF. As DNA, the CDR3 is TGTGCCAGCAGAGGGAACAGGCCCCAGGGGGAACTGTTTTTT.

The chain uses TRBV6-1 and TRBJ2-6; TRBD1 agrees at 9 bases. Germline trimming cut 9 bases from V and 1 base from J; bases unmatched to any gene: 4. Germline V gives CDR1 MNHNS, CDR2 SASEGT. CDR3 length: 15 residues. CDR3 residues: CARGQGRSGANVLTF. In DNA, the CDR3 is TGTGCCAGGGGACAGGGAAGGTCTGGGGCCAACGTCCTGACTTTC.

The chain couples TRBV30 to TRBJ2-1; D perhaps matches TRBD2 (6 bases). The CDR3 has 14 residues. The germline CDR1 and CDR2 sequences are GTSNPN and SVGIG (reference sequence). The V end was cut by 0 bases, the J end by 7 bases, with 13 bases between. CDR3 protein: CAWSVWEVENEQFF. CDR3 nucleotides: TGTGCCTGGAGTGTATGGGAGGTTGAAAATGAGCAGTTCTTC.

This clone appeared once. V is TRBV7-9 and J is TRBJ1-1; D ambiguous. Germline V gene data show CDR1 as SEHNR and CDR2 as FQNEAQ (reference sequence). Trimming pared 5 bases from V and 11 bases from J, leaving 9 bases between. This CDR3 has 10 residues. The CDR3 here is CASSARVAFF. The CDR3 bases are TGTGCCAGCAGCGCCCGAGTTGCTTTCTTT.

This clone was seen a handful of times. V gene TRBV19 combines with J gene TRBJ2-2; D may be TRBD1 (6 bases). Germline CDR1 reads LNHDA; CDR2 reads SQIVND (reference sequence). The CDR3 runs 15 residues. The V and J ends lost 6 bases and 4 bases respectively, with 15 bases between them. DNA for the CDR3: TGTGCCAGTAGGGAACAGGGTTTTAGCACCGGGGAGCTGTTTTTT. This gives the protein CASREQGFSTGELFF.

This sequence joins TRBV11-2 and TRBJ1-2, with 8 bases matching TRBD1. The CDR3 is 15 amino acids. Germline V lookup: CDR1 SGHAT, CDR2 FQNNGV. J was trimmed by 2 bases and V by 5 bases; bases with no gene match: 7. The CDR3 loop reads CASSPDRGRNYGYTF. The CDR3 nucleotides read TGTGCCAGCAGCCCCGACAGGGGACGGAACTATGGCTACACCTTC.

The chain joins TRBV6-5 to TRBJ2-7, with 8 bases that match TRBD2. With 3 bases clipped from V and 0 bases from J, the junction kept 4 bases outside the gene matches. This CDR3 contains 15 residues. Germline CDR1 is MNHEY and CDR2 is SVGAGI. For the CDR3, the DNA is TGTGCCAGCAGTTATTTCGGGGGGGCCTCCTACGAGCAGTACTTC. It specifies CASSYFGGASYEQYF.

J is TRBJ2-7 and V is TRBV28; no clear D. Between the trimmed V and J ends, which lost 6 bases and 0 bases, there was a span of 12 bases. Germline values: CDR1 MDHEN, CDR2 SYDVKM. CDR3 length equals 14 residues. The CDR3 region has the DNA TGTGCCAGCAGGGACGGGCGCTACTCCTACGAGCAGTACTTC. It encodes CASRDGRYSYEQYF.

The chain employs TRBV5-1 and TRBJ1-2; D is unresolved. The CDR3 sequence is 13 residues long. V dropped 0 bases and J dropped 8 bases, with 11 bases sitting between them. Germline V gene sequence: CDR1 SGHRS, CDR2 YFSETQ. The DNA for the CDR3 is TGCGCCAGCAGCTTGGTGGCAGATTTCGGCTACACCTTC. Encoded protein: CASSLVADFGYTF. The variable domain in full, with the rest retrieved from reference TRBV5-1 and TRBJ1-2, is KAGVTQTPRYLIKTRGQQVTLSCSPISGHRSVSWYQQTPGQGLQFLFEYFSETQRNKGNFPGRFSGRQFSNSRSEMNVSTLELGDSALYLCASSLVADFGYTFGSGTRLTVV.

This clone was observed a single time. For the CDR3, the DNA is TGTGCCAGCAGCACTAGAGGAGGGGTGACAACCGGGGAGCTGTTTTTT. It encodes CASSTRGGVTTGELFF. This sequence joins TRBV9 and TRBJ2-2; perhaps TRBD2 as D (6 bases). The CDR3 contains 16 residues. Germline CDR1 SGDLS, CDR2 YYNGEE. V was clipped by 4 bases and J by 5 bases, with 18 bases between them.

The chain links TRBV7-2 to TRBJ1-5; 8 bases match TRBD1. Germline assignment: CDR1 SGHTA and CDR2 FQGNSA. The length of the CDR3 is 16 residues. The J segment lost 2 bases and the V segment lost 4 bases, leaving 7 bases of the junction unmatched. Here the CDR3 DNA reads TGTGCCAGCAGCTACAGGACAGGGTCGGGCAATCAGCCCCAGCATTTT. Translation: CASSYRTGSGNQPQHF.

The rearrangement links TRBV6-5 to TRBJ2-5; TRBD1 aligns across 7 bases. Germline V CDR1 and CDR2: MNHEY, SVGAGI. V shed 5 bases, J shed 1 base, and the junction held 4 bases outside the gene matches. The CDR3 runs to 14 residues. CDR3 region: CASSQTGSQETQYF. Here the CDR3 DNA reads TGTGCCAGCAGTCAGACAGGGAGCCAAGAGACCCAGTACTTC.

The DNA of the CDR3 is TGTGCCAGCAGTGAACGGGTTTTCGACAAAAACATTCAGTACTTC. It translates to CASSERVFDKNIQYF. The V and J genes are TRBV6-1 and TRBJ2-4; D is ambiguous. Germline CDR1 MNHNS, CDR2 SASEGT. Between the trimmed V and J ends, which lost 2 bases and 3 bases, there was a span of 11 bases. CDR3 size: 15 residues.

The chain couples TRBV27 to TRBJ2-6; D gene uncertain. In germline, CDR1 is MNHEY, CDR2 SMNVEV (reference sequence). The CDR3 runs to 15 residues. V lost 7 bases and J lost 4, with 14 bases in between. In nucleotides, the CDR3 is TGTGCCAGCAAACGAAGGGAACCCGGGGCCAACGTCCTGACTTTC. It is translated as CASKRREPGANVLTF.

V gene TRBV6-5 combines with J gene TRBJ2-7; D is possibly TRBD1 or TRBD2 (7 bases each). Germline lookup yields CDR1 MNHEY and CDR2 SVGAGI. Trimming took 5 bases from V and 0 from J, leaving 14 bases between them. The CDR3 covers 15 residues. The CDR3 nucleotides are TGTGCCAGCAGTCGCAGGGGGGGGTTCTCCTACGAGCAGTACTTC. Its protein product is CASSRRGGFSYEQYF.

The rearrangement uses TRBV7-3 and TRBJ1-2; tentatively, D is TRBD1 (5 bases). Trimming took off 5 bases at V and 3 bases at J, with 19 bases between the two ends. In germline, CDR1 is SGHTA, CDR2 FQGTGA. The CDR3 consists of 16 residues. CDR3 sequence reads: CASSRAGTDPYYGYTF. As DNA, the CDR3 is TGTGCCAGCAGCCGGGCCGGGACGGATCCTTACTATGGCTACACCTTC.

The rearrangement uses TRBV7-2 and TRBJ2-3; TRBD2 matches at 7 bases. V shed 10 bases and J 2 bases; nucleotides not matched to a gene: 12. Germline-derived CDR1 and CDR2 are SGHTA and FQGNSA. This CDR3 region has 15 residues. CDR3 protein: CANSRSGASTDTQYF. In nucleotides, the CDR3 is TGTGCCAACTCACGAAGCGGGGCCTCCACAGATACGCAGTATTTT.

The chain links TRBV30 to TRBJ2-3; 14 bases map to TRBD2. Germline CDR1 reads GTSNPN; CDR2 reads SVGIG (reference sequence). This CDR3 contains 15 residues. V was clipped by 4 bases and J by 6 bases; unmatched bases: 6. This chain's CDR3 is CAWNRLAGGVDTQYF. CDR3 bases: TGTGCCTGGAACCGACTAGCGGGGGGGGTGGATACGCAGTATTTT.

This chain joins TRBV5-1 and TRBJ2-5; D perhaps matches TRBD1 (5 bases). V was clipped by 4 bases and J by 2 bases, with 9 bases between them. Germline values: CDR1 SGHRS, CDR2 YFSETQ. The CDR3 runs 13 residues. Here the CDR3 reads CASSRQPQETQYF. In DNA, the CDR3 is TGCGCCAGCAGCCGACAGCCACAAGAGACCCAGTACTTC.

The chain couples TRBV30 to TRBJ1-2; no clear D. CDR1 and CDR2 from the germline V gene are GTSNPN and SVGIG (reference sequence). The CDR3 spans 15 residues. V was cut by 0 bases and J by 7 bases, with 18 bases left in between. This CDR3 is CAWSVRRRQEGGYTF. DNA for the CDR3: TGTGCCTGGAGTGTACGCCGCCGACAAGAGGGTGGCTACACCTTC.